This TCR beta chain was obtained from a study of monozygotic twins with inflammatory bowel disease. Germline values: CDR1 LNHDA, CDR2 SQIVND (reference sequence). This CDR3 spans 18 amino acids. Remarks on this clonotype: What it binds is unknown.

Whole-blood total RNA was extracted without T cell sorting. No DNA is given; TCRdb re-called the 5' RACE reads and lists each CDR3 protein once. The table for this sample gives approximately 150,000 distinct CDR3 sequences. Findings and limits, study-wide: Support for any single strong IBD-associated signal or clonotype was not found. Healthy twins showed more clonotype sharing with others than IBD patients, especially patients with disease activity.

The sample comprised blood. This TCR came from a human donor with ulcerative colitis or Crohn's disease, or a healthy co-twin of an affected twin (not recorded which). The chain uses TRBV19 and TRBJ1-3. CDR3 amino acids: CASNPMGNSRFSGNTIYF.